What follows are 14 T cell receptor beta chains derived from one specimen sequenced in a study of blood T cells in healthy people across ages. Alongside a J-beta primer mix, a sample-barcoded 5' primer served in a second PCR lasting roughly 6 to 12 cycles. TCRdb redid the calling of the 5' RACE reads with MiXCR, one entry per CDR3 protein. The data contain roughly 790,000 distinct CDR3 sequences, roughly 43% of them singletons. Material: blood. Receptors originate from an older woman in good health.

The chain recombines TRBV5-1 with TRBJ2-7; perhaps TRBD2 as D (6 bases). The germline V gene encodes CDR1 SGHRS and CDR2 YFSETQ. V lost 3 bases and J lost 4, with 8 bases in between. The CDR3 runs to 12 residues. CDR3 nucleotides: TGCGCCAGCAGCTGGGACTTGTACGAGCAGTACTTC. It translates to CASSWDLYEQYF.

The chain recombines TRBV6-2 or TRBV6-3 with TRBJ1-1; D not resolved. Germline V gives CDR1 MNHEY, CDR2 SVGEGT. The V gene lost 7 bases and the J gene lost 6 bases, with 12 bases spanning the gap. The CDR3 runs to 12 residues. The CDR3 is CASKDRVPEAFF. DNA of the CDR3: TGTGCCAGCAAGGATAGGGTACCTGAAGCTTTCTTT.

As for this clonotype: A much larger clonotype is one base distant, so this may be a read error. The rearrangement uses TRBV20-1 and TRBJ2-7, with a weak D call TRBD1 (5 bases). The germline V gene has CDR1 DFQATT and CDR2 SNEGSKA (reference sequence). The CDR3 runs to 15 residues. Trimming took 6 bases from V and 0 from J, leaving 18 bases between them. CDR3 nucleotides: TGCAGTGCAAACCTCGCGGACAAATACTCCTACGAGCAGTACTTC. Translating it yields CSANLADKYSYEQYF.

This clonotype was seen only a few times. The rearrangement joins TRBV12-3 or TRBV12-4 to TRBJ2-1; TRBD2 matches 7 bases. The CDR3 length is 17 residues. Trimming cost V 5 bases and J 2 bases; bases outside gene matches: 12. The CDR3, as DNA: TGTGCCAGCAGTCCCAATGCGGGGGTCCCCACCTACAATGAGCAGTTCTTC. Its protein product is CASSPNAGVPTYNEQFF.

Remarks on this clonotype: Sequence at one end of the junction differs from germline and may be a read error. This CDR3 is CASSQQGRTSTDAQYF. CDR3 DNA: TGTGCCAGCAGCCAACAGGGCAGGACAAGCACAGATGCGCAGTATTTT. The chain employs TRBV3-1 and TRBJ2-3, with a tentative D call TRBD1 (5 bases). The CDR3 has 16 residues. Per germline, CDR1 LGHDT and CDR2 YNNKEL (reference sequence).

This clonotype was observed a handful of times. V gene TRBV5-1 combines with J gene TRBJ2-3, with TRBD1 as a possible D gene (5 bases). Germline V gene sequence: CDR1 SGHRS, CDR2 YFSETQ. V lost 6 bases and J lost 6, with 20 bases in between. The CDR3 extends over 15 amino acids. CDR3 sequence (DNA): TGCGCCAGCACAGCTCAGGACATGCCGCTGGATACGCAGTATTTT. It yields the protein CASTAQDMPLDTQYF.

The rearrangement joins TRBV7-2 to TRBJ2-1; TRBD2 might be the D (5 bases). With 2 bases removed from V and 6 bases from J, the gap between germline ends came to 20 bases. This CDR3 is 17 amino acids long. In germline, CDR1 is SGHTA, CDR2 FQGNSA. The DNA of the CDR3 is TGTGCCAGCAGCTTATCCCTAGCAGTGCGAAAATCCAATGAGCAGTTCTTC. Its protein is CASSLSLAVRKSNEQFF.

The V and J genes are TRBV11-1 and TRBJ2-1; no reliable D call. V was shortened by 1 base and J by 7 bases, with 14 bases between the two germline ends. The CDR3 runs 15 residues. Germline CDR1 reads SGHAT; CDR2 reads FQDESV (reference sequence). In DNA, the CDR3 is TGTGCCAGCAGCTTAGGCACCACGGTTAGGAATGAGCAGTTCTTC. Translated: CASSLGTTVRNEQFF.

This clonotype was observed a handful of times. This rearrangement joins TRBV29-1 to TRBJ1-2; no clear D. The germline V gene encodes CDR1 SQVTM and CDR2 ANQGSEA. V lost 2 bases, J lost 4 bases, and 14 bases lay in between. CDR3 length equals 14 residues. Here the CDR3 reads CSVEFGVTPYGYTF. For the CDR3, the DNA is TGCAGCGTTGAATTCGGGGTAACCCCCTATGGCTACACCTTC.

The chain links TRBV20-1 to TRBJ2-4; no firm D call. With the DNA end fitting TRBJ2-7 better, the J assignment may be wrong. CDR1 is DFQATT and CDR2 is SNEGSKA in the germline V gene (reference sequence). The CDR3 length is 13 residues. The CDR3 bases are TGCAGTGCAACCACAGAGTATCGCTACGAGCAGTACTTC. This codes for CSATTEYRYEQYF.

This chain joins TRBV5-5 and TRBJ1-4; a possible D gene is TRBD1 (6 bases). The CDR3 is 16 residues long. The germline V gene encodes CDR1 SGHKS and CDR2 YYEKEE (reference sequence). V shed 5 bases and J shed 5 bases, with 19 bases lying between them. CDR3 coding DNA: TGTGCCAGCAGACCCTCTGTTGGCACAGGGAATGAAAAACTGTTTTTT. Residues: CASRPSVGTGNEKLFF.

V is TRBV10-3 and J is TRBJ2-7; possibly TRBD1 for D (6 bases). CDR1 is ENHRY and CDR2 is SYGVKD in the germline V gene. CDR3 length: 13 residues. The V gene lost 7 bases and the J gene lost 0 bases, with 10 bases spanning the gap. This CDR3 is CAITSDSSYEQYF. The CDR3 DNA is TGTGCCATCACGTCGGACAGCTCCTACGAGCAGTACTTC.

This clonotype appeared a few times. This sequence joins TRBV2 and TRBJ2-3; 14 bases match TRBD2. Germline V gene lookup returns CDR1 SNHLY and CDR2 FYNNEI. The CDR3 runs 14 residues. V lost 8 bases to trimming and J lost 5 bases; unmatched junction nucleotides: 3. In DNA, the CDR3 is TGTGCCAGCGGGGGACTAGCGGGAGAAGATACGCAGTATTTT. It translates to CASGGLAGEDTQYF.

For the CDR3, the DNA is TGTGCCAGCAGTCCCACTAGGGGCTACGAGCAGTACTTC. It codes for CASSPTRGYEQYF. The chain recombines TRBV6-2 or TRBV6-3 with TRBJ2-7; D tentatively reads TRBD1 or TRBD2 (5 bases each). The CDR3 has 13 amino acids. The V end lost 5 bases, the J end lost 3 bases, and 11 bases lay between the germline ends. The germline V gene has CDR1 MNHEY and CDR2 SVGEGT.